This T cell receptor beta chain stems from a study of blood T cell dynamics during melanoma immunotherapy. Study results and limitations: PBMC repertoires of eventual disease-control patients split at W3 into clonality or diversity gains.

The time point here: week 3, after first cycle of checkpoint inhibitor. Response was assessed by RECIST 1.1 at 12 weeks, except two rapid progressors. As to this clone: No antigen is known for it.

Trimming took 3 bases from V and 9 from J; bases not matched to a gene: 7. The CDR3 covers 13 residues. The germline CDR1 and CDR2 sequences are LNHDA and SQIVND (reference sequence). Each bulk PBMC sample had around 360 ng DNA loaded. Using immunoSEQ multiplex PCR, the repertoire was profiled, and TCRdb retains in-frame clones only, with some absent. The repertoire holds tens of thousands of clones, over 80% seen once, with about a tenth in the top ten. The J gene is TRBJ2-7, the V gene TRBV19; 8 bases fit TRBD1. The sample in question was blood, obtained from a patient treated with checkpoint blockade. The receptor was derived from a human donor with melanoma. The CDR3 DNA is TGTGCCAGTAGTATCCAGGGGGCGTCTTGGCAGTACTTC. Its translation is CASSIQGASWQYF. The whole variable domain, filled in from reference TRBV19 and TRBJ2-7, reads DGGITQSPKYLFRKEGQNVTLSCEQNLNHDAMYWYRQDPGQGLRLIYYSQIVNDFQKGDIAEGYSVSREKKESFPLTVTSAQKNPTAFYLCASSIQGASWQYFGPGTRLTVT.